This TCR beta chain was sequenced during a study of shared clonotypes between healthy human individuals. Findings and limits, study-wide: Naive CD4 clonotypes were shared across a few donors at roughly 4.6%. Measured sharing among donors was expected to vary with sequencing depth.

Naive CD8 cells lacked CD45RO and underwent positive selection for CCR7, leaving out terminally differentiated effector memory CD45RA+ cells. A note on this clone: What it recognizes is unknown.

V was clipped by 3 bases and J by 2 bases, with 12 bases between them. From germline, CDR1 is SGHNT and CDR2 YYREEE (reference sequence). The CDR3 has 15 residues. Sorted-subset replicate PCR reactions contained 200 ng DNA, corresponding to approximately 30,000 T cell genomes. Clones were read by immunoSEQ multiplex PCR, and TCRdb kept only the in-frame ones, dropping some. Here the sample spans some 1,900,000 clones, around 96% being singletons. The V and J genes are TRBV5-4 and TRBJ2-1; D possibly corresponds to TRBD1 (6 bases). This receptor was obtained from a man between 18 and 29 years old in good health. Sequenced: naive CD8+ T cells sorted from blood. The CDR3 region is CASSSQGSPYNEQFF. The CDR3 bases are TGTGCCAGCAGCTCACAGGGTAGCCCCTACAATGAGCAGTTCTTC.